This T cell receptor (beta chain) emerged from a study of human T cells and chemical hapten exposure. Overall study context: Once 0.01% DPC had been applied to the upper back by patch test, readings were taken at 6 days. Predominantly women, the patients had alopecia areata, totalis or universalis. Notes on the study in general: Controls formed significantly fewer large CDR3 similarity clusters than expanded TCRs did.

The CDR3 contains 14 residues. Between the trimmed V and J ends, which lost 4 bases and 4 bases, there was a span of 10 bases. Per the germline V gene, CDR1 is LGHDT and CDR2 is YNNKEL (reference sequence). The time point here: patch test 1, 2 weeks after DPC sensitization. Treatment meaning: therapeutic diphenylcyclopropenone sensitization with weekly scalp DPC. TCRdb re-called the RACE reads through MiXCR, storing one row per CDR3 protein. The sample shows around 160,000 distinct CDR3 sequences, around 13% of them seen only once. This clonotype was seen repeatedly, ten times or more. Its specificity is unknown.

The TCR was taken from a woman aged 25 to 45 with alopecia areata. Some clones in this sample may be carry-over from other donors' samples. The chain joins TRBV3-1 to TRBJ2-2; no clear D gene. Specimen: whole blood, collected in connection with sensitization to the hapten diphenylcyclopropenone (DPC). CDR3 region: CASSPYSATGELFF. The CDR3 region has the DNA TGTGCCAGCAGCCCCTACTCGGCCACCGGGGAGCTGTTTTTT.